A selection of T cell receptor beta chains follows, all from one sample in a study of low-dose radiotherapy and immunotherapy resistance in tumors. One entry per CDR3 protein results from TCRdb running MiXCR on the reads. This sample has 30,000 or so distinct CDR3 sequences, with less than 65% found just once. Sample: PBMCs, taken after low-dose radiotherapy plus immunotherapy. These receptor sequences come from a male donor with gallbladder cancer. The CDR3 runs from the conserved cysteine through the conserved F or W. Size is omitted from some rows. Given values are once, few, many or a class for expanded clones.

TRBJ2-2 | many | TRBV12-3/TRBV12-4 | 16 | CASSPGQGNTGELFFF
TRBJ1-1 | NA | TRBV6-2/TRBV6-3 | 14 | CASSYAGGNTEAFF
TRBJ1-1 | many | TRBV7-2 | 12 | CASSLSVFEAFF
TRBJ2-1 | many | TRBV29-1 | 12 | CSAQKGGIEQFF
TRBJ2-7 | NA | TRBV29-1 | 11 | CSVRGPYEQYF
TRBJ1-1 | NA | TRBV27 | 15 | CATWTGQHMNTEAFF
TRBJ2-7 | few | TRBV12-3/TRBV12-4 | 15 | CASSLRASGIYEQYF
TRBJ2-1 | NA | TRBV2 | 13 | CASSSTSYNEQFF
TRBJ2-6 | NA | TRBV28 | 15 | CASRVTGVGANVLTF
TRBJ2-7 | NA | TRBV28 | 15 | CASVKSRPGAYEQYF
TRBJ2-5 | many | TRBV29-1 | 9 | CSVAETQYF
TRBJ2-5 | NA | TRBV20-1 | 13 | CSAADSVQETQYF
TRBJ1-2 | many | TRBV5-1 | 16 | CASSSGTHPSNYGYTF
TRBJ1-1 | few | TRBV6-5 | 14 | CASSYSVGAAEAFF
TRBJ2-1 | many | TRBV11-2 | 11 | CASSLINEQFF
TRBJ2-1 | many | TRBV20-1 | 15 | CSARDWESSYNEQFF
TRBJ1-1 | NA | TRBV28 | 17 | CASNSPIRDTEATEAFF
TRBJ2-7 | NA | TRBV5-5 | 15 | CASSTRTRVLYEQYF
TRBJ2-1 | many | TRBV19 | 14 | CASSMYSSYNEQFF
TRBJ2-5 | NA | TRBV5-4 | 16 | CASSLDPKRHQETQYF
TRBJ1-1 | NA | TRBV4-3 | 14 | CASSQAHGNTEAFF
TRBJ1-4 | many | TRBV19 | 15 | CASSKRTGVSEKLFF
TRBJ2-7 | NA | TRBV28 | 13 | CASSLPVSYEQYF
TRBJ2-6 | NA | TRBV6-1 | 18 | CASTKSGTPSPGANVLTF
TRBJ2-2 | once | TRBV11-2 | 12 | CASSYPSGELFF
TRBJ2-1 | many | TRBV10-3 | 14 | CAINERGAVNEQFF
TRBJ1-1 | NA | TRBV13 | 16 | CASSRTLQGRGTEAFF
TRBJ2-2 | few | TRBV14 | 15 | CASSQVTEATGELFF
TRBJ2-5 | NA | TRBV25-1 | 15 | CASSPRDRNQETQYF
TRBJ1-1 | NA | TRBV29-1 | 14 | CSVEMSRSGTEAFF
TRBJ2-1 | many | TRBV7-3 | 12 | CASSLELGRLFF
TRBJ1-6 | NA | TRBV20-1 | 15 | CSARVTQGRDSPLHF
TRBJ2-7 | few | TRBV27 | 16 | CASSLFWGELRYEQYF
TRBJ1-2 | NA | TRBV6-1 | 14 | CASSRRQGEDGYTF
TRBJ2-5 | many | TRBV14 | 15 | CASSRDRGDQETQYF
TRBJ2-7 | many | TRBV5-1 | 21 | CASSLADYTTSGSTRSYEQYF
TRBJ2-1 | once | TRBV24-1 | 17 | CATSDSLAGGLWNEQFF
TRBJ1-2 | NA | TRBV6-1 | 10 | CACRGLGYTF